Reported below is one TCR beta chain. Its target is unknown. TCRdb re-derived calls from the 5' RACE reads in MiXCR, one entry per CDR3 protein. The sample consists of around 1.7 million distinct CDR3 sequences, more than 30% of them appearing once. This entry belongs to a study of identical twins. Study observations and caveats: One should note that invariant MAIT and iNKT cells could partly confound zero-insertion analyses. Beta out-of-frame sequences showed weaker excess twin sharing.

The germline V gene has CDR1 KGHSH and CDR2 LQKENI. The CDR3 runs 16 residues. The origin of this receptor is a newborn girl in good health. The sequencing input was cord blood. The chain has TRBV18 and TRBJ2-1; D is possibly TRBD1 or TRBD2 (5 bases each). The DNA end favors TRBJ2-7, so the J call may be wrong. Here the CDR3 reads CASSPPGPPSYNEQYF. The CDR3 coding sequence is TGTGCCAGCTCACCTCCGGGACCCCCCTCCTACAATGAGCAGTACTTC.